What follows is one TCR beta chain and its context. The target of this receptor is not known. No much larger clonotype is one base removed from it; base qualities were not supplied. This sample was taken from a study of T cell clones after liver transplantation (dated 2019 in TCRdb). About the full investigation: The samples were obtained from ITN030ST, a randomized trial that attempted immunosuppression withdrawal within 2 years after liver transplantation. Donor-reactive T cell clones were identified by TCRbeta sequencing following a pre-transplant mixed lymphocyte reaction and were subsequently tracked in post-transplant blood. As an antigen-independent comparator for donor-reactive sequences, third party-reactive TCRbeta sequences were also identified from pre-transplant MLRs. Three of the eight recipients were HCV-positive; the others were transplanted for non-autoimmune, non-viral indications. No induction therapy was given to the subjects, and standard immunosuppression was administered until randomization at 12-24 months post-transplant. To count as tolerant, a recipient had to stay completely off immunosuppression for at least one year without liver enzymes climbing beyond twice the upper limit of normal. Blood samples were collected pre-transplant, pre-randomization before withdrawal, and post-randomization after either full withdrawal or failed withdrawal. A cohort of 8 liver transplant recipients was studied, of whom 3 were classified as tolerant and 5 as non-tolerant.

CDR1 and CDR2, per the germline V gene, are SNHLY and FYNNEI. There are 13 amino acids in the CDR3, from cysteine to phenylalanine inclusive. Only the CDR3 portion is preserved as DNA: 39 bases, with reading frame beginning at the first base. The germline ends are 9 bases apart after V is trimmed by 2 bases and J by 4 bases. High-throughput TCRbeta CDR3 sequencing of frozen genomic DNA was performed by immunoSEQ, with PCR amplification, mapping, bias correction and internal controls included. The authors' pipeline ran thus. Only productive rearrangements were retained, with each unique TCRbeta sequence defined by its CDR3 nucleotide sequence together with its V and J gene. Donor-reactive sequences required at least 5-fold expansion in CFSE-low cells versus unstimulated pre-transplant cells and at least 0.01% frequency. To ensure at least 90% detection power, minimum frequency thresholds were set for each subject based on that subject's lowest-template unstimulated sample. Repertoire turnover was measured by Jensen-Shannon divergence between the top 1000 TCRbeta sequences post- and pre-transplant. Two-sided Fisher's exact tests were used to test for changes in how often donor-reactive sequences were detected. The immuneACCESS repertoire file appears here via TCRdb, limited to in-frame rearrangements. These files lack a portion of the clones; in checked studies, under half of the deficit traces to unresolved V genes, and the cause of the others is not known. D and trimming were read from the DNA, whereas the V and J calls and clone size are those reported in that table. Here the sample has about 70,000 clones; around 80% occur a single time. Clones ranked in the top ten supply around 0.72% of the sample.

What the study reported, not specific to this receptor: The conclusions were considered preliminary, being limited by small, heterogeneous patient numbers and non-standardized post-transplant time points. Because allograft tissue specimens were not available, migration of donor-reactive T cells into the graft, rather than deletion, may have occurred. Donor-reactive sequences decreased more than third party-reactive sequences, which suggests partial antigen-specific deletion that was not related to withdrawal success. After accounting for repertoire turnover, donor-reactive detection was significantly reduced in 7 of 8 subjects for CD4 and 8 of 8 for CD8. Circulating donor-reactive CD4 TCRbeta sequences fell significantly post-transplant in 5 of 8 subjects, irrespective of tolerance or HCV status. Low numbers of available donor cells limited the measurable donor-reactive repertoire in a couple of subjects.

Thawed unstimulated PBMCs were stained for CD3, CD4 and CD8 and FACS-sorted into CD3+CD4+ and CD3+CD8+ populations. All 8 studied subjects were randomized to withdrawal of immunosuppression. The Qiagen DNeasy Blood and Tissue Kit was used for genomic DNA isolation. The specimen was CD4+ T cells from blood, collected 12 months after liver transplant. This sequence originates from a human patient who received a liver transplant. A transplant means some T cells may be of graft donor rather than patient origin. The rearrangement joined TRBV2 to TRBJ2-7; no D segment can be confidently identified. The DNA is TGTGCCAGCAGTGAACAGGCCTCATACGAGCAGTACTTC. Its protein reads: CASSEQASYEQYF.